This TCR beta chain derives from a study of T cell changes during pregnancy in multiple sclerosis. Clones were read by immunoSEQ multiplex PCR, and TCRdb kept only the in-frame ones, dropping some. The table includes fewer than 85,000 clones, around 92% detected once. The clonotype was recovered from a female donor in good health, enrolled as a control in a pregnancy study. The sample in question was peripheral blood, obtained in the third trimester of pregnancy.

DNA for the CDR3: TGTGCCAGCAGCACAGATCCCGGGACTGGCGTCACTGAGCAGTTCTTC. It translates to CASSTDPGTGVTEQFF. This chain joins TRBV5-4 and TRBJ2-1; TRBD2 might be the D (6 bases). Trimming stripped 4 bases from V and 9 bases from J, with 23 bases between. This CDR3 is 16 amino acids long. CDR1 is SGHNT and CDR2 is YYREEE in the germline V gene (reference sequence).